Below, 29 T cell receptor beta chains from the same sample are listed, as sequenced in a study of glioma-infiltrating T cells. TCR alpha and beta CDR3 regions were amplified from RNA using iRepertoire nested multiplex PCR. Each CDR3 protein gets one entry after TCRdb re-called the multiplex PCR reads with MiXCR. The sample carries approximately 20,000 distinct CDR3 sequences, roughly 25% recorded once. The sequenced sample consisted of glioma tissue, nonneoplastic brain tissue, or PBMCs (not recorded which). The receptors here all came from a human donor with low-grade glioma or glioblastoma, undergoing nonglioma brain surgery, or in good health (not recorded which).

This clonotype was seen a few times. With a much larger clone just one base away, this may be a read error. The genes are TRBV6-2 or TRBV6-3 and TRBJ2-7; D is perhaps TRBD2 (5 bases). This CDR3 comprises 12 residues. Germline CDR1 MNHEY, CDR2 SVGEGT. The CDR3 reads CASSYLDYEQHF. CDR3 nucleotides: TGTGCCAGCAGTTACCTCGACTACGAGCAGCACTTC.

The table lists this clonotype with a few counts. V gene TRBV28 combines with J gene TRBJ2-3; 8 bases match TRBD1. The CDR3 extends over 16 amino acids. The junction had 7 bases not matched to a gene; V was cut back by 5 bases and J by 0 bases. From germline, CDR1 is MDHEN and CDR2 SYDVKM. The DNA for the CDR3 is TGTGCCAGCAGTACCCTCGGGACAGGAAGCACAGATACGCAGTATTTT. Amino acid sequence: CASSTLGTGSTDTQYF.

Many counts were recorded for this clonotype. The chain uses TRBV6-1 and TRBJ2-1; 8 bases agree with TRBD2. This CDR3 is 14 amino acids long. Germline CDR1 and CDR2: MNHNS and SASEGT. V lost 5 bases, J lost 14 bases, and 14 bases stayed unmatched. CDR3 residues: CASSSFSGAFFKFF. Here the CDR3 DNA reads TGTGCCAGCAGTTCATTTAGCGGGGCTTTTTTTAAGTTCTTC.

This clonotype occurred a few times. The chain employs TRBV7-2 and TRBJ2-7; D ambiguous. Germline V gives CDR1 SGHTA, CDR2 FQGNSA. The CDR3 sequence is 11 residues long. Trimming took off 2 bases at V and 6 bases at J, with 5 bases between the two ends. Written as DNA, the CDR3 is TGTGCCAGCAGCTTACGTACCGAGCAGTACTTC. Protein sequence: CASSLRTEQYF.

This clonotype occurred many times. The chain has TRBV27 and TRBJ1-2, with 9 positions matching TRBD1. Germline V gene lookup returns CDR1 MNHEY and CDR2 SMNVEV (reference sequence). With V trimmed by 5 bases and J by 5 bases, 15 bases remained unmatched. The CDR3 consists of 17 residues. CDR3 protein: CASSPTGGFGGGYGYTF. CDR3 DNA sequence: TGTGCCAGCAGTCCTACAGGGGGCTTTGGGGGAGGGTATGGCTACACCTTC.

This clonotype was seen at least ten times. V usage is TRBV6-2 or TRBV6-3 and J usage is TRBJ2-2; 7 nucleotides agree with TRBD1. CDR3 length equals 14 residues. Germline lookup yields CDR1 MNHEY and CDR2 SVGEGT. The V gene end was trimmed by 5 bases and the J gene end by 1 base; junction bases not matched to a gene: 1. The CDR3 region is CASSRTGNTGELFF. The CDR3 nucleotides are TGTGCCAGCAGTCGGACAGGGAACACCGGGGAGCTGTTTTTT.

The chain links TRBV4-2 to TRBJ2-7; D not certain. Looked up from germline, CDR1 is LGHNA and CDR2 is YNFKEQ. The CDR3 contains 13 residues. V lost 5 bases and J lost 3, with 11 bases in between. CDR3: CASSLEQFYEQYF. The CDR3 nucleotides are TGTGCCAGCAGCTTAGAACAGTTCTACGAGCAGTACTTC.

In this sample, this clonotype turned up many times. The V call is TRBV5-4, the J call TRBJ1-1; no clear D gene. CDR1 SGHNT and CDR2 YYREEE come from the germline V gene (reference sequence). Trimming took 0 bases from V and 4 from J, leaving 1 base between them. The CDR3 runs to 11 residues. This chain's CDR3 is CASSLGTEAFF. CDR3 DNA: TGTGCCAGCAGCTTGGGCACTGAAGCTTTCTTT.

The chain carries TRBV6-2 or TRBV6-3 and TRBJ2-1, with a tentative D call TRBD2 (5 bases). CDR1 is MNHEY, CDR2 SVGEGT, per germline. The CDR3 runs to 14 residues. V was shortened by 8 bases and J by 10 bases, with 21 bases between the two germline ends. Written as DNA, the CDR3 is TGTGCCAGCGGGGAACGTCGGGGATTCTACGAGCAGTTCTTC. This sequence encodes CASGERRGFYEQFF.

Ten or more counts support this clonotype. The J gene is TRBJ1-1, the V gene TRBV7-6; D may be TRBD1 (6 bases). Germline CDR1 SGHVS, CDR2 FNYEAQ. Trimming took off 1 base at V and 14 bases at J, with 20 bases between the two ends. There are 14 residues in the CDR3. CDR3 sequence reads: CASSLGGGQTEVFF. In DNA form, the CDR3 reads TGTGCCAGCAGCTTAGGGGGCGGACAGACGGAAGTCTTCTTT.

Only a few counts were recorded for this clonotype. V usage is TRBV12-3 or TRBV12-4 and J usage is TRBJ1-5; no clear D gene. Trimming pared 6 bases from V and 7 bases from J, leaving 16 bases between. This CDR3 is 14 amino acids long. CDR3 DNA sequence: TGTGCCAGCAGACCCGGGAGGGTGGGCCAGCCCCAGCATTTT. This translates into CASRPGRVGQPQHF.

The chain recombines TRBV11-2 with TRBJ2-7; D is undetermined. Germline V gene data show CDR1 as SGHAT and CDR2 as FQNNGV. V lost 3 bases to trimming and J lost 6 bases, with 6 bases between them. This CDR3 is built from 11 residues. CDR3 residues: CASSFLTEQYF. Here the CDR3 DNA reads TGTGCCAGCAGCTTCCTGACCGAGCAGTACTTC.

This clonotype was observed at least ten times. The CDR3 loop reads CASSPPGRETQYF. The DNA for the CDR3 is TGTGCCAGCAGCCCCCCAGGGCGGGAGACCCAGTACTTC. The chain has TRBV7-2 and TRBJ2-5; tentative D call: TRBD1 (5 bases). Germline CDR1 reads SGHTA; CDR2 reads FQGNSA. V lost 5 bases, J lost 5 bases, and 12 bases lay in between. CDR3 length equals 13 residues.

This clonotype was counted between two and nine times. This may be a read error: a much more frequent sequence differs by one nucleotide. The CDR3 nucleotides read TGCAGTGCTAGAGATTTGAGGGATAGCAATCAGCTCCAGCATTTT. Translation: CSARDLRDSNQLQHF. V and J are TRBV20-1 and TRBJ1-5; no clear D. The CDR3 runs 15 residues. In germline, CDR1 is DFQATT, CDR2 SNEGSKA (reference sequence).

This clonotype was found many times. J is TRBJ2-7 and V is TRBV20-1; unclear D gene. The CDR3 is 12 amino acids. Trimming stripped 2 bases from V and 5 bases from J, with 10 bases between. Germline CDR1 and CDR2: DFQATT and SNEGSKA (reference sequence). CDR3 DNA: TGCAGTGCTAGATTTGACGGGCACGAGCAGTACTTC. Translated, it gives CSARFDGHEQYF.

This clonotype was counted many times. J is TRBJ1-3 and V is TRBV7-9; no clear D. Germline lookup yields CDR1 SEHNR and CDR2 FQNEAQ (reference sequence). CDR3 size: 15 residues. V was clipped by 2 bases and J by 0 bases, with 8 bases between them. The CDR3 is CASSLRGISGNTIYF. In DNA, the CDR3 is TGTGCCAGCAGCTTACGCGGTATCTCTGGAAACACCATATATTTT.

The J gene is TRBJ1-1, the V gene TRBV7-9, with D possibly matching TRBD1 (6 bases). The CDR3 has 14 residues. Germline V CDR1 and CDR2: SEHNR, FQNEAQ (reference sequence). Between the trimmed V and J ends, which lost 2 bases and 8 bases, there was a span of 15 bases. This CDR3 reads CASSLTPPDSEAFF. As DNA, the CDR3 is TGTGCCAGCAGCTTAACCCCCCCGGACAGCGAAGCTTTCTTT.

This clonotype occurred many times. This sequence joins TRBV2 and TRBJ2-1; TRBD1 matches 11 bases. Germline V gene data show CDR1 as SNHLY and CDR2 as FYNNEI. This CDR3 is built from 14 residues. J was trimmed by 8 bases and V by 8 bases; bases with no gene match: 8. CDR3 DNA: TGTGCCAGCCGAGGGGACAGGGGGTACTATGAGCAGTTCTTC. Translation: CASRGDRGYYEQFF.

In its sample, this clonotype was seen many times. This chain connects TRBV6-1 to TRBJ2-7; either TRBD1 or TRBD2 may supply D (5 bases each). The ends were cut back, 7 bases at V and 0 bases at J, with 16 bases in the middle. The CDR3 runs 15 residues. CDR1 is MNHNS and CDR2 is SASEGT in the germline V gene. DNA of the CDR3: TGTGCCAGCACTCCGGGGACGTCCCGCTCCTACGAGCAGTACTTC. Translation gives CASTPGTSRSYEQYF.

The CDR3 loop is CASSLTRFGGTQYF. The CDR3 DNA is TGTGCCAGCAGCTTAACCCGATTTGGGGGTACGCAGTATTTT. V gene TRBV11-2 combines with J gene TRBJ2-3, with D perhaps given as TRBD1 or TRBD2 (5 bases each). This CDR3 has 14 residues. V gave up 2 bases and J gave up 8 bases, with 14 bases separating them. The V gene's germline CDR1 is SGHAT and CDR2 FQNNGV.

This clonotype was picked up many times. The CDR3: CSARPPWNTEAFF. The CDR3 DNA reads TGCAGTGCTCGCCCCCCTTGGAACACTGAAGCTTTCTTT. The chain has TRBV20-1 and TRBJ1-1; D unresolved. Germline V CDR1 and CDR2: DFQATT, SNEGSKA (reference sequence). This CDR3 is 13 amino acids long. Trimming pared 5 bases from V and 1 base from J, leaving 11 bases between.

This chain joins TRBV20-1 and TRBJ1-1, with TRBD1 matching 9 bases. This CDR3 spans 19 amino acids. J gave up 1 base and V 5 bases, and 20 bases lay outside the gene matches. Germline V gene data show CDR1 as DFQATT and CDR2 as SNEGSKA (reference sequence). The CDR3 coding sequence is TGCAGTGCTGGTAAACGTGCCGGGACAGGGCAAGGGACGAACACTGAAGCTTTCTTT. This sequence encodes CSAGKRAGTGQGTNTEAFF.

In this sample, this clonotype turned up a few times. The chain carries TRBV4-1 and TRBJ1-5; D is unresolved. Germline V lookup: CDR1 MGHRA, CDR2 YSYEKL. This CDR3 comprises 13 residues. V was cut by 0 bases and J by 7 bases, with 7 bases left in between. The CDR3 DNA reads as TGCGCCAGCAGCCAAGATGGGAGGCAGCCCCAGCATTTT. It is translated as CASSQDGRQPQHF.

Remarks on this clonotype: This may be a read error: a much more frequent sequence differs by one nucleotide. The chain is built from TRBV28 and TRBJ2-1; D perhaps matches TRBD1 (6 bases). The germline V gene encodes CDR1 MDHEN and CDR2 SYDVKM. Trimming took off 5 bases at V and 5 bases at J, with 19 bases between the two ends. The CDR3 is 16 residues long. Written as DNA, the CDR3 is TGTGCCAGCAGTCAAGACAGGACCACGATAGACAATGAGCAGTTCTTC. This codes for CASSQDRTTIDNEQFF. Full variable domain (missing parts from reference TRBV28 and TRBJ2-1): DVKVTQSSRYLVKRTGEKVFLECVQDMDHENMFWYRQDPGLGLRLIYFSYDVKMKEKGDIPEGYSVSREKKERFSLILESASTNQTSMYLCASSQDRTTIDNEQFFGPGTRLTVL.

The sample holds a few counts of this clonotype. CDR3 DNA sequence: TGTGCCAGCAGCCCCGGGACTAGCGGGGGCCCAGATACGCAGTATTTT. Its protein is CASSPGTSGGPDTQYF. V and J are TRBV3-1 and TRBJ2-3; TRBD2 aligns across 14 bases. Germline V lookup: CDR1 LGHDT, CDR2 YNNKEL (reference sequence). The length of the CDR3 is 16 residues. V gave up 4 bases and J gave up 4 bases; unmatched junction bases: 4.

Many counts were recorded for this clonotype. This chain connects TRBV20-1 to TRBJ1-3, with D possibly TRBD1 on 5 matching bases. The ends were cut back, 1 base at V and 4 bases at J, with 11 bases in the middle. The CDR3 has 14 amino acids. The V gene's germline CDR1 is DFQATT and CDR2 SNEGSKA (reference sequence). The CDR3 loop is CSARAGGEGNTIYF. Here the CDR3 DNA reads TGCAGTGCTAGAGCAGGAGGGGAAGGAAACACCATATATTTT.

A few counts support this clonotype. This chain connects TRBV18 to TRBJ2-3; TRBD1 matches at 9 bases. V lost 1 base, J lost 1 base, and 3 bases stayed unmatched. Germline CDR1 KGHSH, CDR2 LQKENI. The CDR3 contains 16 residues. The CDR3: CASSPRTGVGTDTQYF. The CDR3 bases are TGTGCCAGCTCACCACGGACAGGGGTGGGCACAGATACGCAGTATTTT. The variable domain in full, completed from reference TRBV18 and TRBJ2-3, reads NAGVMQNPRHLVRRRGQEARLRCSPMKGHSHVYWYRQLPEEGLKFMVYLQKENIIDESGMPKERFSAEFPKEGPSILRIQQVVRGDSAAYFCASSPRTGVGTDTQYFGPGTRLTVL.

By sample fraction, this clonotype is medium-sized. The gene calls are TRBV6-1 and TRBJ1-1; the D is unclear. Trimming took 7 bases from V and 4 from J, leaving 7 bases between them. Per germline, CDR1 MNHNS and CDR2 SASEGT. The CDR3 is 11 residues long. The CDR3 nucleotides read TGTGCCAGCACCAAATCCACTGAAGCTTTCTTT. Residues: CASTKSTEAFF.

In the case of this clonotype: An end of the junction does not agree with germline; a read error may underlie this. The chain uses TRBV6-6 and TRBJ2-7, with 11 positions matching TRBD2. The CDR3 length is 15 residues. Germline values: CDR1 MNHNY, CDR2 SVGAGI (reference sequence). The CDR3 here is CASSYPSGGTYEQYF. The CDR3 DNA reads as TGTGCCAGCAGTTACCCTAGCGGGGGGACCTACGAGCAGTACTTT.